Following are 21 T cell receptor beta chains from one sample sequenced in a study of PD-1 blockade in mismatch repair-deficient tumors. Produced via immunoSEQ multiplex PCR; TCRdb's table is partial and in-frame only. The data hold about 84,000 clones, with over 75% observed a single time. Sequenced here: peripheral blood, sampled 12 weeks after starting pembrolizumab. The source is an adult with mismatch repair-deficient cancer.

V and J are TRBV15 and TRBJ2-3; perhaps TRBD2 as D (5 bases). The CDR3 totals 15 residues. CDR1 and CDR2 (germline): LNHNV, YYDKDF (reference sequence). The V end was cut by 0 bases, the J end by 8 bases, with 15 bases between. The CDR3 DNA reads TGTGCCACCAGCAGAGATGAGTTCGGGGAAAGTACGCAGTATTTT. This translates into CATSRDEFGESTQYF.

This clone has just a few counts. The identical CDR3 is also encoded by other nucleotide sequences in the sample. The chain joins TRBV14 to TRBJ1-1; a possible D gene is TRBD1 (5 bases). V lost 0 bases and J lost 6, with 8 bases in between. The CDR3 covers 13 residues. Germline V CDR1 and CDR2: SGHDN, FVKESK. The chain's CDR3 is CASSQDLGAEAFF. The CDR3 DNA is TGTGCCAGCAGCCAAGATCTGGGGGCTGAAGCTTTCTTT. The full variable domain, with the rest looked up from reference TRBV14 and TRBJ1-1, is EAGVTQFPSHSVIEKGQTVTLRCDPISGHDNLYWYRRVMGKEIKFLLHFVKESKQDESGMPNNRFLAERTGGTYSTLKVQPAELEDSGVYFCASSQDLGAEAFFGQGTRLTVV.

V gene TRBV6-5 combines with J gene TRBJ2-1; the D gene is possibly TRBD2 (6 bases). Germline values: CDR1 MNHEY, CDR2 SVGAGI. The CDR3 loop spans 13 amino acids. V lost 6 bases to trimming and J lost 7 bases, with 13 bases between them. CDR3 sequence: CASSPGGGNEQFF. The CDR3 DNA reads as TGTGCCAGCAGCCCGGGTGGAGGGAATGAGCAGTTCTTC.

The V and J genes are TRBV6-1 and TRBJ1-5; no reliable D call. Between the trimmed V and J ends, which lost 1 base and 4 bases, there was a span of 14 bases. The CDR3 spans 16 residues. Germline values: CDR1 MNHNS, CDR2 SASEGT. This CDR3 is CASSEVSAGWNQPQHF. CDR3 DNA: TGTGCCAGCAGTGAAGTCTCGGCTGGGTGGAATCAGCCCCAGCATTTT.

The J gene is TRBJ1-4, the V gene TRBV18, with a weak D call TRBD1 (6 bases). The CDR3 is made up of 14 amino acids. Trimming shortened V by 3 bases and J by 6 bases, and 11 bases separated the two germline ends. Germline V CDR1 and CDR2: KGHSH, LQKENI. In DNA form, the CDR3 reads TGTGCCAGCTCACCGCGGGGGGGCGATGAAAAACTGTTTTTT. The encoded protein is CASSPRGGDEKLFF.

V usage is TRBV15 and J usage is TRBJ2-1, with TRBD2 matching over 8 bases. The CDR3 runs to 19 residues. With 1 base clipped from V and 0 bases from J, the junction kept 11 bases outside the gene matches. The V gene's germline CDR1 is LNHNV and CDR2 YYDKDF (reference sequence). CDR3 sequence reads: CATSRAGGPGSSSYNEQFF. Written as DNA, the CDR3 is TGTGCCACCAGCAGAGCGGGAGGGCCTGGATCGAGCTCCTACAATGAGCAGTTCTTC.

This clone appeared a single time. The chain has TRBV19 and TRBJ1-3; D unclear. The V end lost 8 bases, the J end lost 0 bases, and 11 bases lay between the germline ends. In germline, CDR1 is LNHDA, CDR2 SQIVND (reference sequence). The CDR3 length is 14 residues. The CDR3: CASGTPSSGNTIYF. CDR3 DNA: TGTGCCAGTGGCACCCCTAGCTCTGGAAACACCATATATTTT.

In its sample, this clone was seen a few times. The chain recombines TRBV5-4 with TRBJ1-1; 8 bases map to TRBD1. The CDR3 is made up of 14 amino acids. The germline V gene has CDR1 SGHNT and CDR2 YYREEE (reference sequence). Trimming cost V 7 bases and J 0 bases; bases outside gene matches: 5. The CDR3 reads CASRTGLMNTEAFF. The CDR3 coding sequence is TGTGCCAGCCGGACAGGGCTCATGAACACTGAAGCTTTCTTT.

The genes are TRBV27 and TRBJ2-5, with a weak D call TRBD1 (6 bases). Trimming took off 3 bases at V and 9 bases at J, with 8 bases between the two ends. This CDR3 has 11 residues. Germline lookup yields CDR1 MNHEY and CDR2 SMNVEV (reference sequence). DNA of the CDR3: TGTGCCAGCAGTTTTAAGGGGGCCCAGTACTTC. Translation gives CASSFKGAQYF.

This sequence joins TRBV29-1 and TRBJ2-1; D gene unclear. The CDR3 extends over 13 amino acids. The germline V gene encodes CDR1 SQVTM and CDR2 ANQGSEA. Between the trimmed V and J ends, which lost 4 bases and 1 base, there was a span of 8 bases. CDR3 residues: CSVGSSSYNEQFF. As DNA, the CDR3 is TGCAGCGTTGGATCCTCGTCCTACAATGAGCAGTTCTTC.

V and J are TRBV2 and TRBJ2-7, with 8 bases that match TRBD1. Germline-derived CDR1 and CDR2 are SNHLY and FYNNEI. The CDR3 consists of 14 residues. V shed 4 bases and J 2 bases; nucleotides not matched to a gene: 4. The DNA for the CDR3 is TGTGCCAGCAGTGGACAGGGGCAGACCTACGAGCAGTACTTC. This translates into CASSGQGQTYEQYF. The full variable domain, in which reference TRBV2 and TRBJ2-7 provide the parts outside the CDR3, is EPEVTQTPSHQVTQMGQEVILRCVPISNHLYFYWYRQILGQKVEFLVSFYNNEISEKSEIFDDQFSVERPDGSNFTLKIRSTKLEDSAMYFCASSGQGQTYEQYFGPGTRLTVT.

This clone came up a few times. The chain couples TRBV29-1 to TRBJ1-1, with D tentatively TRBD1 (5 bases). The V end was cut by 5 bases, the J end by 10 bases, with 14 bases between. Germline V CDR1 and CDR2: SQVTM, ANQGSEA. The CDR3 covers 11 residues. CDR3 sequence reads: CSVTAGPAAFF. The CDR3, as DNA: TGCAGCGTTACCGCGGGACCCGCAGCTTTCTTT.

This chain links TRBV7-3 with TRBJ2-5; D is tentatively TRBD1 or TRBD2 (6 bases each). Trimming left V 1 base short and J 5 bases short, with 14 bases between. The germline V gene has CDR1 SGHTA and CDR2 FQGTGA. This CDR3 is 15 amino acids long. CDR3 amino acids: CASSLNSGAEETQYF. CDR3 in DNA: TGTGCCAGCAGCTTAAATTCGGGGGCCGAGGAGACCCAGTACTTC.

The genes are TRBV5-1 and TRBJ2-2; TRBD2 matches at 8 bases. CDR1 SGHRS and CDR2 YFSETQ come from the germline V gene. CDR3 length: 14 residues. V gave up 2 bases and J gave up 5 bases; unmatched junction bases: 2. Written as DNA, the CDR3 is TGCGCCAGCAGCTTTAGCGGGGCAACCGGGGAGCTGTTTTTT. As protein: CASSFSGATGELFF. Full variable domain (remainder filled in from reference TRBV5-1 and TRBJ2-2): KAGVTQTPRYLIKTRGQQVTLSCSPISGHRSVSWYQQTPGQGLQFLFEYFSETQRNKGNFPGRFSGRQFSNSRSEMNVSTLELGDSALYLCASSFSGATGELFFGEGSRLTVL.

This clone is a singleton in its sample. The rearrangement joins TRBV2 to TRBJ1-1, with D unresolved. The ends were cut back, 6 bases at V and 0 bases at J, with 8 bases in the middle. Germline V gives CDR1 SNHLY, CDR2 FYNNEI. The CDR3 contains 13 residues. DNA for the CDR3: TGTGCCAGCAGCCTGAACCTGAACACTGAAGCTTTCTTT. Its translation is CASSLNLNTEAFF. The full variable domain, its missing parts supplied by reference TRBV2 and TRBJ1-1, is EPEVTQTPSHQVTQMGQEVILRCVPISNHLYFYWYRQILGQKVEFLVSFYNNEISEKSEIFDDQFSVERPDGSNFTLKIRSTKLEDSAMYFCASSLNLNTEAFFGQGTRLTVV.

This sequence joins TRBV14 and TRBJ2-3; TRBD2 might be the D (6 bases). This CDR3 is 14 amino acids long. V was pared by 4 bases and J by 4 bases, with 12 bases between. Per the germline V gene, CDR1 is SGHDN and CDR2 is FVKESK. The CDR3 region has the DNA TGTGCCAGCAGCCCCACAGGAGGGTCAGATACGCAGTATTTT. This sequence encodes CASSPTGGSDTQYF.

This clone was detected many times. V gene TRBV4-1 combines with J gene TRBJ1-1; D perhaps matches TRBD1 (5 bases). This CDR3 is built from 15 residues. CDR1 MGHRA and CDR2 YSYEKL come from the germline V gene. Trimming left V 1 base short and J 0 bases short, with 9 bases between. This chain's CDR3 is CASSQVAGLNTEAFF. CDR3 in DNA: TGCGCCAGCAGCCAAGTCGCAGGGCTGAACACTGAAGCTTTCTTT.

CDR3 in DNA: TGTGCCAGCAGCCCTGACGGCGGGAATCAAGAGACCCAGTACTTC. It is translated as CASSPDGGNQETQYF. The chain combines TRBV7-9 with TRBJ2-5; D is possibly TRBD2 (6 bases). This CDR3 comprises 15 residues. V lost 5 bases to trimming and J lost 2 bases, with 15 bases between them. The V gene's germline CDR1 is SEHNR and CDR2 FQNEAQ (reference sequence).

In its sample, this clone was seen once. The chain carries TRBV7-9 and TRBJ2-1; D tentatively fits TRBD1 or TRBD2 (5 bases each). This CDR3 contains 15 residues. Germline V lookup: CDR1 SEHNR, CDR2 FQNEAQ (reference sequence). V was clipped by 5 bases and J by 3 bases, with 14 bases between them. The CDR3 sequence is CASSKIRGFYNEQFF. DNA for the CDR3: TGTGCCAGCAGCAAAATCCGGGGCTTCTACAATGAGCAGTTCTTC.

The chain links TRBV18 to TRBJ2-3, with 11 bases that match TRBD2. The CDR3 is 15 residues long. The V and J ends lost 6 bases and 1 base, in that order; junction bases with no gene match: 3. Germline lookup yields CDR1 KGHSH and CDR2 LQKENI. The CDR3: CASSGTSGGTDTQYF. The DNA of the CDR3 is TGTGCCAGCTCCGGGACTAGCGGAGGCACAGATACGCAGTATTTT.

J is TRBJ1-3 and V is TRBV10-3; D uncertain. The germline CDR1 and CDR2 sequences are ENHRY and SYGVKD. CDR3 length equals 14 residues. V lost 3 bases to trimming and J lost 5 bases, with 11 bases between them. The CDR3 region is CAISDSQDRNTIYF. The CDR3 nucleotides read TGTGCCATCAGTGACAGCCAGGACCGAAACACCATATATTTT.